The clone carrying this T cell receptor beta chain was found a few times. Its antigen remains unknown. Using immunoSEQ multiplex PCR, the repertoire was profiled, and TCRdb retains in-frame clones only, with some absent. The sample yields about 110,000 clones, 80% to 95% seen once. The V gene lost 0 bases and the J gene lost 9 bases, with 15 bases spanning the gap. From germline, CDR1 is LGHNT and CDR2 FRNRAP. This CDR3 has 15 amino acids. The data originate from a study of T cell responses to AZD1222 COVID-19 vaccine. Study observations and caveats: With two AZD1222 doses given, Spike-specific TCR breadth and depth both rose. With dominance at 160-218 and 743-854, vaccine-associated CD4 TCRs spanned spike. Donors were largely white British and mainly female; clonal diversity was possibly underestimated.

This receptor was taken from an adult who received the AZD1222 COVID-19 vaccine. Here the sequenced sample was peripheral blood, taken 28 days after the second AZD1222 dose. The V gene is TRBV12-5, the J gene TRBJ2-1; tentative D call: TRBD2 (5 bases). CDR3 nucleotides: TGTGCTAGTGGTTTGGTAGGGTCTTCCCGGGGTGAGCAGTTCTTC. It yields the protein CASGLVGSSRGEQFF.